This entry is about one T cell receptor beta chain. The protocol was immunoSEQ multiplex PCR, while the TCRdb copy is restricted to in-frame clones and leaves out a portion. The profile covers about 270,000 clones, with approximately 90% appearing a single time and roughly 2.8% taken by the ten largest. The record originates from a study of blood T cell repertoires in COVID-19. Looking at the study overall: The United States, Italy and Spain provided the acute and convalescent COVID-19 samples. Sources were T cells, B-cell-depleted T cells, or PBMCs; the material itself was cDNA or gDNA.

Categorization into cohorts depended on clinical history that participants reported. A PCR-confirmed or clinician-diagnosed COVID-19 case had contacted exposed participants within 2 weeks of entry. The CDR3 has 14 residues. J lost 10 bases, V lost 4 bases, and 7 bases had no gene match. The germline CDR1 and CDR2 sequences are SGHDN and FVKESK. The sequenced sample was PBMCs or T cells enriched from blood (not recorded which). J is TRBJ1-4 and V is TRBV14, with 9 bases aligning to TRBD1. The receptor was isolated from a man aged 35 to 55 who had been exposed to COVID-19. This CDR3 reads CASSPGQGIGKLFF. CDR3 DNA sequence: TGTGCCAGCAGCCCGGGACAGGGCATAGGAAAACTGTTTTTT.